These T cell receptor beta chains were read from a single sample in a study of blood T cell repertoires in COVID-19. Assay used: immunoSEQ multiplex PCR; TCRdb lists only in-frame clones, some missing. The sample shows some 110,000 clones, around 90% of them seen only once. The specimen sequenced was peripheral blood. Every receptor here comes from a human donor in a cohort sampled during active COVID-19. CDR3s include the opening cysteine and the closing phenylalanine or tryptophan. A D gene is named only where the DNA matches it firmly. Only some rows state a clone size, as once, few, many or a class for expanded clones.

clone size | J gene | D gene | V gene | CDR3 DNA | CDR3 protein
NA | TRBJ1-2 | TRBD1 | TRBV11-2 | TGTGCCAGCAGCGGGTGGGACAGGGCGGGCGGCTACACCTTC | CASSGWDRAGGYTF
NA | TRBJ2-7 | NA | TRBV19 | TGTGCCAGTAGAGGAACAGACCACGAGCAGTACTTC | CASRGTDHEQYF
NA | TRBJ1-1 | TRBD1 | TRBV5-1 | TGCGCCAGCAGCCCGGAGGGACAGGGAACCACTGAAGCTTTCTTT | CASSPEGQGTTEAFF
NA | TRBJ1-3 | NA | TRBV3-1/TRBV3-2 | TGTGCCAGCAGCCAAGAGCCAGGGGCAGGAAACACCATATATTTT | CASSQEPGAGNTIYF
NA | TRBJ2-1 | NA | TRBV10-1 | TGCGCCAGCAGTGAGACAGGGAAGTCCTACAATGAGCAGTTCTTC | CASSETGKSYNEQFF
NA | TRBJ2-1 | TRBD2 | TRBV4-1 | TGCGCCAGCAGCCAAGAGACCCCCATGACTAGCGGGACCACCTACAATGAGCAGTTCTTC | CASSQETPMTSGTTYNEQFF
NA | TRBJ1-6 | TRBD1 | TRBV19 | TGTGCCAGTAGGCCGACAGGGAATAATTCACCCCTCCACTTT | CASRPTGNNSPLHF
NA | TRBJ1-1 | NA | TRBV18 | TGTGCCAGCTCACCGACAGGGAACACTGAAGCTTTCTTT | CASSPTGNTEAFF
NA | TRBJ2-6 | TRBD2 | TRBV13 | TGTGCCAGCAGCTTAGGTGCGGGGGGCTCTGGGGCCAACGTCCTGACTTTC | CASSLGAGGSGANVLTF
NA | TRBJ1-3 | NA | TRBV5-1 | TGCGCCAGCACCGAAATTCCGACGGGGGGAAACACCATATATTTT | CASTEIPTGGNTIYF
NA | TRBJ2-7 | NA | TRBV27 | TGTGCCAGCAGATGGCGGGAAACTTACGAGCAGTACTTC | CASRWRETYEQYF
once | TRBJ2-3 | NA | TRBV29-1 | TGCAGCGTTGAAGAGGGGGCGCCCGATACGCAGTATTTT | CSVEEGAPDTQYF
NA | TRBJ1-1 | NA | TRBV10-3 | TGTGCCATCAGGTCGGGTACTGAAGCTTTCTTT | CAIRSGTEAFF
NA | TRBJ1-1 | NA | TRBV28 | TGTGCCAGCAGTTTGCGGAGAACGAACACTGAAGCTTTCTTT | CASSLRRTNTEAFF
NA | TRBJ2-7 | TRBD2 | TRBV18 | TGTGCCAGCTCACTCCTCAGGACTAGCGGGAAGACCTACGAGCAGTACTTC | CASSLLRTSGKTYEQYF
NA | TRBJ2-7 | NA | TRBV11-3 | TGTGCCAGCAGCTTAGCCCCAGCCTACGAGCAGTACTTC | CASSLAPAYEQYF
once | TRBJ2-3 | NA | TRBV21-1 | TGTGCCCGTACCATCCGGGACAAAAGTCAGGATACGCAGTATTTT | CARTIRDKSQDTQYF
NA | TRBJ1-6 | NA | TRBV18 | TGTGCCAGCTCACCAAGACAGGACTATAATTCACCCCTCCACTTT | CASSPRQDYNSPLHF
NA | TRBJ1-6 | NA | TRBV18 | TGTGCCAGCTCACCCAATGCTCTGACAGGTAGTAATTCACCCCTCCACTTT | CASSPNALTGSNSPLHF
NA | TRBJ2-1 | TRBD2 | TRBV5-1 | TGCGCCAGCAGCTCGACTAGCGGGAGCTTCTCCCACAATGAGCAGTTCTTC | CASSSTSGSFSHNEQFF
NA | TRBJ2-7 | NA | TRBV7-8 | TGTGCCAGCAGCTTAGCGACAAACGAGCAGTACTTC | CASSLATNEQYF
NA | TRBJ1-5 | NA | TRBV15 | TGTGCCACCAGCAGTGTCGGTAGCAATCAGCCCCAGCATTTT | CATSSVGSNQPQHF
NA | TRBJ1-2 | NA | TRBV28 | TGTGCCAGCAGTACAGGAACCTATGGCTACACCTTC | CASSTGTYGYTF
NA | TRBJ2-7 | TRBD2 | TRBV3-1/TRBV3-2 | TGTGCCAGCAGCCAAGCGCTAGCGGGGGGCTCTCTTTGGTACTTC | CASSQALAGGSLWYF
NA | TRBJ1-2 | NA | TRBV9 | TGTGCCAGCAGCGCCCCACAGGGATCTAACTATGGCTACACCTTC | CASSAPQGSNYGYTF
NA | TRBJ2-7 | TRBD1 | TRBV15 | TGTGCCACCAGCAGGAGCCGGGGACAGGGAAACCCCTACGAGCAGTACTTC | CATSRSRGQGNPYEQYF
NA | TRBJ1-3 | NA | TRBV3-1/TRBV3-2 | TGTGCCAGCAGCCAACAGGCATACACCATATATTTT | CASSQQAYTIYF
NA | TRBJ2-3 | TRBD1 | TRBV7-9 | TGTGCCAGCAGCGCGGGACAGGGAGGCTCGGGGACAGATACGCAGTATTTT | CASSAGQGGSGTDTQYF
NA | TRBJ2-7 | NA | TRBV3-1/TRBV3-2 | TGTGCCAGCAGCTCCCCGACATTCGAGCAGTACTTC | CASSSPTFEQYF
NA | TRBJ1-2 | NA | TRBV5-1 | TGCGCCAGCAGCTTGACAGGGAACGGCTACACCTTC | CASSLTGNGYTF
NA | TRBJ1-4 | NA | TRBV5-4 | TGTGCCAGCAGCTTGGACCCAGGAAGTGAAAAACTGTTTTTT | CASSLDPGSEKLFF
many | TRBJ2-7 | NA | TRBV5-4 | TGTGCCAGCAGTACCGTGGGCGGGGACTCCTACGAGCAGTACTTC | CASSTVGGDSYEQYF
NA | TRBJ1-4 | NA | TRBV6-4 | TGTGCCAGCAGTGACGGTGCAGGGGTAAATGAAAAACTGTTTTTT | CASSDGAGVNEKLFF
NA | TRBJ1-4 | NA | TRBV2 | TGTGGGGGCACAACTAATGAAAAACTGTTTTTT | CGGTTNEKLFF
NA | TRBJ1-4 | TRBD1 | TRBV4-1 | TGCGCCAGCAGCCAGGGACAGGGGCCAACTAATGAAAAACTGTTTTTT | CASSQGQGPTNEKLFF
NA | TRBJ2-7 | NA | TRBV18 | TGTGCCAGCTCACCACTACAGGTAAAATACGAGCAGTACTTC | CASSPLQVKYEQYF
NA | TRBJ1-4 | NA | TRBV19 | TGTGCCAGTTGCGAAGCAACTAATGAAAAACTGTTTTTT | CASCEATNEKLFF
NA | TRBJ1-4 | NA | TRBV9 | TGTGCCAGCAGCGTAGGATGGGAGACAACTAATGAAAAACTGTTTTTT | CASSVGWETTNEKLFF
NA | TRBJ2-3 | NA | TRBV10-1 | TGCGCCAGTCAAGACAGCTTCACAGATACGCAGTATTTT | CASQDSFTDTQYF
few | TRBJ2-7 | TRBD1 | TRBV7-8 | TGTGCCAGCAGCCCCGGGACAGGCTGGGGGACCTACGAGCAGTACTTC | CASSPGTGWGTYEQYF
few | TRBJ1-4 | NA | TRBV5-1 | TGCGCCAGCAGTTTTGGAGTTGGTGAAAAACTGTTTTTT | CASSFGVGEKLFF
NA | TRBJ2-3 | NA | TRBV7-9 | TGTGCCAGCAGCTTAGAGGGAGACCGTAGCCTATGGCAGTATTTT | CASSLEGDRSLWQYF
NA | TRBJ2-3 | TRBD1 | TRBV7-9 | TGTGCCAGCAGCTTAGACGGGACAGGGGCCACAGATACGCAGTATTTT | CASSLDGTGATDTQYF
NA | TRBJ2-5 | NA | TRBV6-6 | TGTGCCAGCAGCCGCAGGGAAGAGACCCAGTACTTC | CASSRREETQYF
NA | TRBJ1-5 | NA | TRBV19 | TGTGCCAGTAGAACGACGGGAGGAAATCAGCCCCAGCATTTT | CASRTTGGNQPQHF
NA | TRBJ2-2 | NA | TRBV5-1 | TGCGCCAGCAGCTTGGCGCAGACGAACACCGGGGAGCTGTTTTTT | CASSLAQTNTGELFF
NA | TRBJ1-3 | TRBD1 | TRBV5-5 | TGTGCCAGCGGAACGGGACAGCCGACCACCATATATTTT | CASGTGQPTTIYF
NA | TRBJ2-1 | TRBD2 | TRBV4-1 | TGCGCCAGCAGCCCCTGGCACGGGGGGGAGAGTAACAATGAGCAGTTCTTC | CASSPWHGGESNNEQFF
NA | TRBJ2-7 | TRBD2 | TRBV5-1 | TGCGCCAGCAGCTTGGCCGGGACTAGCGGTTTCGTAAGCGAGCAGTACTTC | CASSLAGTSGFVSEQYF
NA | TRBJ1-3 | TRBD1 | TRBV7-9 | TGTGCCAACGACAGGGCCTCTGGAAACACCATATATTTT | CANDRASGNTIYF
few | TRBJ1-4 | TRBD1 | TRBV5-1 | TGCGCCAGCAGCCCGCAGGGGGCTAATGAAAAACTGTTTTTT | CASSPQGANEKLFF
NA | TRBJ1-1 | NA | TRBV19 | TGTGCCAGTAGTATCCAAGGACAGCTGAACACTGAAGCTTTCTTT | CASSIQGQLNTEAFF
NA | TRBJ1-1 | NA | TRBV3-1/TRBV3-2 | TGTGCCAGCAGCCAAGCGGTAAGGGGCCGTGCTGAAGCTTTCTTT | CASSQAVRGRAEAFF